This T cell receptor beta chain was sequenced in a study of T and B cells in COVID-19 patients. Study summary: COVID-19 patients gave peripheral blood either during active infection or after recovery. At median age roughly 30 years, recovered patients were younger than active-infection patients at 67.

Trimming took 8 bases from V and 3 from J; bases not matched to a gene: 5. This CDR3 is built from 16 residues. Germline CDR1 and CDR2: ENHRY and SYGVKD. TRB rearrangements were amplified by multiplex PCR with BIOMED2 TRB-A/B primers. TCRdb used MiXCR to reprocess the multiplex PCR reads, holding one entry per CDR3 protein. The sample has around 8,000 distinct CDR3 sequences; roughly 25% are singletons. TRB was amplified from about 260-540 ng of blood genomic DNA. The chain has TRBV10-3 and TRBJ2-1; 15 nucleotides line up with TRBD2. Sequenced material: blood. The receptor was derived from a human donor with active COVID-19. The CDR3 nucleotides read TGTGCCATCTTACGGACTAGCGGGGGGGACTACAATGAGCAGTTCTTC. Its protein product is CAILRTSGGDYNEQFF.